This T cell receptor (beta chain) was sequenced for a study of immune evolution from preneoplasia to lung adenocarcinoma (dated by TCRdb to about 2021). Study-level background: HLA loss of heterozygosity was observed in roughly 6.8%, 16% and 36% of AIS, MIA and ADC lesions, respectively, and was not observed in any AAH lesions. Resected precursor lesions (AAH, AIS, MIA) and invasive adenocarcinomas were each compared against paired morphologically normal lung tissue. Sample size was determined by specimen availability and not by a prior power calculation. It was reported in the study that 90 to 120 samples were used for TCR sequencing. Whole exome sequencing and methylation data from the same cohort of nodules were integrated with the immune data. TCR sequencing data were obtained from 55 or so patients. Class I HLA alleles were inferred from exome data with POLYSOLVER, and allele-specific HLA loss was detected with LOHHLA. In total, the cohort included approximately 53 patients with pulmonary nodules, all of whom underwent surgical resection. The study used immune gene expression, TCR sequencing and multiplex immunofluorescence to profile the immune contexture of lung adenocarcinoma precursors and invasive adenocarcinoma.

The germline V gene encodes CDR1 GTSNPN and CDR2 SVGIG (reference sequence). The CDR3 starts with the cysteine, ends with the phenylalanine, and has 13 residues. The DNA shown is the 39-base CDR3, in frame from base 1. V is cut back by 5 bases and J by 5 bases, with 6 bases in the junction unmatched. Using the immunoSEQ hsTCRbeta Kit, TCR beta CDR3 regions were sequenced from DNA. The paper's processing steps were these. TCR sequencing data were analysed with the ImmunoSEQ Analyzer. T cell clonality was calculated on productive rearrangements as 1 minus Pielou's evenness. T cell diversity was measured with the inverse Simpson index on productive templates. T cell density was defined as TCR beta template counts normalized to usable DNA, with usable DNA estimated by amplification and sequencing of housekeeping genes. Two-sided Kruskal-Wallis tests were used to compare TCR metrics between histologic stages. TCRdb mirrors the immuneACCESS table, restricted to in-frame sequences. Some clones are absent from its copies; in checked studies, under half trace to an unresolved V gene, and the reason for the others is unknown. D and trimming come from the DNA, and the V and J calls and clone size come from that table. The sample yields around 4,100 clones; 65% to 85% were counted once. Around 7% of the sample lies in the top ten.

With regard to this clone: It has no known antigen specificity. The record has no base qualities; no much larger clone is one base away.

Patients underwent resection in Japan or China between about 2014 and 2017. Two lung cancer pathologists independently reviewed H&E slides to confirm the histologic diagnosis of every case. For nucleic acid extraction, premalignant or tumor cells were enriched by macro-dissection following pathologic assessment. The AllPrep DNA/RNA FFPE Kit was used to isolate DNA from FFPE tissue. The paper's findings and limits, for the study overall: Findings were based on association rather than direct causation; larger cohorts with long-term follow-up and longitudinal biopsies were deemed needed. Clonality was highest in normal lung, while later-stage lesions appeared to have lower clonality but higher T cell density and diversity. T cell clonality was highest in KRAS-mutant nodules compared with EGFR-mutant or double wild-type lesions. Top T cell clone frequencies were highest in normal lung and appeared to decrease progressively from AAH through AIS, MIA and invasive adenocarcinoma. Because every patient came from Japan and China, how well the results apply to Western populations was uncertain.

The specimen was FFPE minimally invasive lung adenocarcinoma tissue. According to the study, the label for this sample's cell subset or site signals: micro-invasive lung adenocarcinoma (MIA). The receptor's source is a person aged 50-75 years with lung adenocarcinoma. The chain was built from TRBV30 and TRBJ1-1, with 9 bases in between that match TRBD1. The DNA sequence is TGTGCCTGGGCCGGGACAGGGTGGACTGAAGCTTTCTTT. Protein translation: CAWAGTGWTEAFF.